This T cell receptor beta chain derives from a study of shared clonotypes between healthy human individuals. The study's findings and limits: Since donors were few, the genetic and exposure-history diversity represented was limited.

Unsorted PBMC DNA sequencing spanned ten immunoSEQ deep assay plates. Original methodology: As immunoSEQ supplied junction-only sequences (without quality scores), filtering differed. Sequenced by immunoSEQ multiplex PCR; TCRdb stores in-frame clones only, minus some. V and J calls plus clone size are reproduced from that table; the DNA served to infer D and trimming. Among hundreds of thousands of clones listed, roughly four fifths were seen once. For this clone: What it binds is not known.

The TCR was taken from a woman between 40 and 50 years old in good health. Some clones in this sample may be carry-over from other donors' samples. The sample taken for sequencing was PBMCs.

The CDR3 nucleotides are TGTGCCAGCAGTTTAAACAGGGGTGAAAAACTGTTTTTT. Translating gives CASSLNRGEKLFF. V is TRBV28 and J is TRBJ1-4; 7 nucleotides match TRBD1. V lost 2 bases to trimming and J lost 7 bases; unmatched junction nucleotides: 1. Germline V CDR1 and CDR2: MDHEN, SYDVKM. The CDR3 sequence is 13 residues long.